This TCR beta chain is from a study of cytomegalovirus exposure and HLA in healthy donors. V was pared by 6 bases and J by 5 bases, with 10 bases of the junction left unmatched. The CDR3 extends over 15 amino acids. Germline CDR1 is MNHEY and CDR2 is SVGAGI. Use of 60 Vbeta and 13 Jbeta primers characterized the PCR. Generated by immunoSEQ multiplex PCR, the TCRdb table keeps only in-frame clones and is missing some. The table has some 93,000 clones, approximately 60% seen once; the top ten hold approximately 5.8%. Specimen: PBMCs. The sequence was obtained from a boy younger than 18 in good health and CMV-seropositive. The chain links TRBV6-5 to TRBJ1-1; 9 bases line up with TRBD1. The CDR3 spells CASSRGDRVGTEAFF. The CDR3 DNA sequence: TGTGCCAGCAGCCGGGGGGACAGGGTTGGAACTGAAGCTTTCTTT.